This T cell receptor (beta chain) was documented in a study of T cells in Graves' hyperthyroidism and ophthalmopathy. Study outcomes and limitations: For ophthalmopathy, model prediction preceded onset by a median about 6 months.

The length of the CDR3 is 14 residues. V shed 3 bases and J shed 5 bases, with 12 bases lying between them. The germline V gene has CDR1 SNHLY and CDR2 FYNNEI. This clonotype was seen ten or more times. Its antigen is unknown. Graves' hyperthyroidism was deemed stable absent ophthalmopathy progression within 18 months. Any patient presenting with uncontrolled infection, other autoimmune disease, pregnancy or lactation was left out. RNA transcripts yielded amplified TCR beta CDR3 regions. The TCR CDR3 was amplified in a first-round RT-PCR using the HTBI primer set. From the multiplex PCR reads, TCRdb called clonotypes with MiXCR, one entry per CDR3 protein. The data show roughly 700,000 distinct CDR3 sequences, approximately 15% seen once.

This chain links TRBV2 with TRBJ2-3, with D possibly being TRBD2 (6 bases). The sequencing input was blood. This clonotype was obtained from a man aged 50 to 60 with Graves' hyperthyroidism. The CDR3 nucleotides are TGTGCCAGCAGTGATGACGGGAGATTAGATACGCAGTATTTT. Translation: CASSDDGRLDTQYF.